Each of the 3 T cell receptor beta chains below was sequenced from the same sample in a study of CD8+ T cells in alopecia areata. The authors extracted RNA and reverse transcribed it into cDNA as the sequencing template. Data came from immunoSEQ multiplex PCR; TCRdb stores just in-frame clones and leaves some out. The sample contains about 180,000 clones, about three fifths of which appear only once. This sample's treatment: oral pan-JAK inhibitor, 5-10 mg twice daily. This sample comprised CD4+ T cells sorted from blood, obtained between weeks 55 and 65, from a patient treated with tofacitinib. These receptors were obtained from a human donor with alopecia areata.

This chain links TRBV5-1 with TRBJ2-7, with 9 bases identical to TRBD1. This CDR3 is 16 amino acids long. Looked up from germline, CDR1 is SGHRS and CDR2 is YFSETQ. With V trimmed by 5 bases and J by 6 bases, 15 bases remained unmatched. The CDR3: CASSPGTGTSYREQYF. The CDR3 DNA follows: TGCGCCAGCAGTCCCGGGACAGGGACGAGTTACCGCGAGCAGTACTTC.

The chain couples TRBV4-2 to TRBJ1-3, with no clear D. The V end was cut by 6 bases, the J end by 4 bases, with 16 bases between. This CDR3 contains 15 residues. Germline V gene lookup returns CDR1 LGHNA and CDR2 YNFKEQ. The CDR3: CASSSDGVRGNTIYF. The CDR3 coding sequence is TGTGCCAGCAGTTCAGACGGGGTGCGAGGAAACACCATATATTTT.

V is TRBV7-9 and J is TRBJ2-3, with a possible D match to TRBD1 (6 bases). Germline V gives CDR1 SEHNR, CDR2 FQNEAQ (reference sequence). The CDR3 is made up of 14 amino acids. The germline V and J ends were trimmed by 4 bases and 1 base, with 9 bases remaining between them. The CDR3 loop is CASSSRGRTDTQYF. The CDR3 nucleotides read TGTGCCAGCAGCTCCAGGGGCCGCACAGATACGCAGTATTTT.